This TCR beta chain was sequenced during a study of T cell repertoires in cytomegalovirus infection. As for the study in general: Use of recently identified HLA-C-restricted and well-studied HLA-B-restricted CMV epitopes was part of the study. Signatures in public TCR beta sequences pointed to both CMV infection and matching HLA type.

Study-level points and caveats: Dominating the ex vivo response were TCR beta clonotypes that were CMV-specific and HLA-C-restricted. Using cumulative public TCR beta family frequency, the authors identified those who carried CMV together with the relevant HLA.

Germline V gene sequence: CDR1 DFQATT, CDR2 SNEGSKA (reference sequence). V gave up 6 bases and J gave up 6 bases, with 20 bases separating them. The CDR3 sequence is 14 residues long. As regards this clonotype: Antigen specificity is unknown.

TCRdb reprocessed the reads with MiXCR, giving one entry per CDR3 protein. The sample includes 650,000 to 850,000 distinct CDR3 sequences, about 28% of them seen just once. This clonotype was obtained from a human donor in good health (CMV status not recorded). Some clones in this sample may be carry-over from other donors' samples. The chain is built from TRBV20-1 and TRBJ1-2; D is ambiguous. The sample in question was cultured CD8+ T cells from PBMCs, obtained from culture after CMV antigen stimulation. DNA of the CDR3: TGCAGTGCGCCCGAGAGGGCGGACTTCGATGGCTACACCTTC. It translates to CSAPERADFDGYTF.